This is a list of T cell receptor beta chains from one sample in a study of control samples from healthy donors and cancer patients. Sequenced by immunoSEQ multiplex PCR; TCRdb stores in-frame clones only, minus some. This sample carries more than 50,000 clones, approximately 85% of them seen once, and the ten largest clones take 4.5% to 7%. The sample taken for sequencing was blood. The receptor source for this set is a middle-aged man in good health. CDR3s leave out the opening cysteine and the closing phenylalanine or tryptophan. Fields, in order: D gene, clone size, V gene, CDR3 protein. A D gene is named only where the DNA matches it firmly. Clone sizes are given selectively: once, few, many, or a class where the clone is expanded.

>NA|NA|TRBV25-1
ASSELLAETQY
>TRBD1|NA|TRBV6-6
ASRPGQNYGYT
>NA|once|TRBV5-1
ASSLGLEQY
>TRBD1|NA|TRBV29-1
SVVGPGGNTEAF
>NA|NA|TRBV19
ASKTGPVVDTEAF
>TRBD1|NA|TRBV18
ASSPRPVFPGQENTEAF
>NA|NA|TRBV5-1
ASSLKQETQY
>NA|few|TRBV3-1/TRBV3-2
ASSPAGNTIY
>NA|NA|TRBV6-5
ASELQRANTEAF
>TRBD1|NA|TRBV6-1
ASSELQGSSYEQY
>NA|NA|TRBV27
ASSVGRLNTEAF
>NA|NA|TRBV7-8
ASSLRLGETQY
>NA|NA|TRBV7-2
ASSLNSGNQPQH
>TRBD1|NA|TRBV7-6
ASSSGTGQETQY
>NA|NA|TRBV4-2
ASSLRAGSTDTQY